The next 21 T cell receptor beta chains were all read from a single sample in a study of technical replicates of blood from four donors. Profiling relied on immunoSEQ multiplex PCR, and the TCRdb table lists in-frame clones only, not all of them. This table holds 90,000 to 100,000 clones, approximately 94% found once. Sequencing used T cells isolated from PBMCs. These receptor sequences come from a human donor in good health.

V is TRBV2 and J is TRBJ1-6; D is undetermined. The CDR3 extends over 12 amino acids. The V gene's germline CDR1 is SNHLY and CDR2 FYNNEI. Trimming left V 6 bases short and J 10 bases short, with 10 bases between. The CDR3 here is CASSPVLSPLHF. For the CDR3, the DNA is TGTGCCAGCAGCCCCGTATTATCACCCCTCCACTTT.

This rearrangement joins TRBV29-1 to TRBJ1-2; the D is unclear. Germline CDR1 reads SQVTM; CDR2 reads ANQGSEA. The length of the CDR3 is 11 residues. Trimming took off 7 bases at V and 4 bases at J, with 10 bases between the two ends. The chain's CDR3 is CSGGVAYGYTF. The CDR3 DNA is TGCAGCGGCGGGGTGGCCTATGGCTACACCTTC.

The chain joins TRBV2 to TRBJ2-1, with TRBD1 matching 10 bases. Per germline, CDR1 SNHLY and CDR2 FYNNEI. The CDR3 length is 14 residues. With V trimmed by 4 bases and J by 7 bases, 4 bases remained unmatched. This CDR3 is CASSGQGAGNEQFF. The CDR3 DNA is TGTGCCAGCAGTGGACAGGGGGCTGGAAATGAGCAGTTCTTC.

Worth noting for this clone: Other DNA sequences in the sample encode the same CDR3. This chain uses TRBV5-1 with TRBJ1-1; no reliable D call. V lost 0 bases and J lost 1, with 4 bases in between. This CDR3 comprises 13 residues. Germline V gives CDR1 SGHRS, CDR2 YFSETQ. DNA of the CDR3: TGCGCCAGCAGCTTGGCGGGGAACACTGAAGCTTTCTTT. Translation gives CASSLAGNTEAFF.

The chain couples TRBV7-8 to TRBJ2-7; TRBD2 matches 10 bases. J was trimmed by 3 bases and V by 5 bases; bases with no gene match: 10. The CDR3 runs 16 residues. The V gene's germline CDR1 is SGHVS and CDR2 FQNEAQ. The CDR3 spells CASSTWTSGLLYEQYF. The CDR3 DNA follows: TGTGCCAGCAGCACGTGGACTAGCGGACTCCTCTACGAGCAGTACTTC.

The chain uses TRBV10-1 and TRBJ2-7, with TRBD1 matching over 8 bases. The CDR3 has 14 amino acids. Germline CDR1 WNHNN, CDR2 SYGVQD (reference sequence). V gave up 6 bases and J gave up 6 bases; unmatched junction bases: 10. Here the CDR3 reads CASREAGTGGEQYF. Here the CDR3 DNA reads TGCGCCAGCAGGGAGGCCGGGACAGGCGGCGAGCAGTACTTC.

The V and J genes are TRBV7-9 and TRBJ2-7, with D perhaps TRBD1 (7 bases). Germline V gene sequence: CDR1 SEHNR, CDR2 FQNEAQ (reference sequence). Trimming removed 5 bases from V and 1 base from J, with 15 bases in between. The CDR3 totals 15 residues. This CDR3 is CASSGEDRTSYEQYF. CDR3 nucleotide sequence: TGTGCCAGCAGCGGGGAGGACAGGACTTCCTACGAGCAGTACTTC.

This chain connects TRBV28 to TRBJ2-7; D call uncertain. Trimming pared 4 bases from V and 2 bases from J, leaving 6 bases between. This CDR3 spans 12 amino acids. CDR1 and CDR2 from the germline V gene are MDHEN and SYDVKM. The CDR3 nucleotides read TGTGCCAGCAGTTATCAGGCCTACGAGCAGTACTTC. This translates into CASSYQAYEQYF.

The genes are TRBV2 and TRBJ2-7; 7 bases line up with TRBD2. Germline lookup yields CDR1 SNHLY and CDR2 FYNNEI. The V segment lost 11 bases and the J segment 6 bases; nucleotides outside the gene matches: 13. The CDR3 length is 13 residues. The CDR3 nucleotides read TGTGCCTCGAGAGCGGGAACCTACCCCGAGCAGTACTTC. Translating it yields CASRAGTYPEQYF. Full variable domain (remainder filled in from reference TRBV2 and TRBJ2-7): EPEVTQTPSHQVTQMGQEVILRCVPISNHLYFYWYRQILGQKVEFLVSFYNNEISEKSEIFDDQFSVERPDGSNFTLKIRSTKLEDSAMYFCASRAGTYPEQYFGPGTRLTVT.

The chain employs TRBV5-1 and TRBJ2-6; TRBD1 matches at 7 bases. This CDR3 spans 19 amino acids. The germline V gene encodes CDR1 SGHRS and CDR2 YFSETQ. After removal of 4 bases from V and 2 bases from J, the junction contained 15 bases not matched to a gene. This CDR3 reads CASSLAPTGYKAGANVLTF. DNA of the CDR3: TGCGCCAGCAGCCTCGCCCCGACAGGGTATAAGGCTGGGGCCAACGTCCTGACTTTC. The variable domain in full, with the rest retrieved from reference TRBV5-1 and TRBJ2-6, is KAGVTQTPRYLIKTRGQQVTLSCSPISGHRSVSWYQQTPGQGLQFLFEYFSETQRNKGNFPGRFSGRQFSNSRSEMNVSTLELGDSALYLCASSLAPTGYKAGANVLTFGAGSRLTVL.

The V gene is TRBV20-1, the J gene TRBJ2-1; 8 nucleotides align to TRBD1. Germline lookup yields CDR1 DFQATT and CDR2 SNEGSKA (reference sequence). CDR3 length equals 11 residues. V was pared by 6 bases and J by 10 bases, with 5 bases of the junction left unmatched. CDR3 sequence reads: CSARDRIEQFF. Here the CDR3 DNA reads TGCAGTGCGAGGGACAGGATAGAGCAGTTCTTC.

The chain carries TRBV28 and TRBJ2-3, with 8 bases that match TRBD1. CDR3 length: 15 amino acids. Germline V lookup: CDR1 MDHEN, CDR2 SYDVKM. With 2 bases clipped from V and 4 bases from J, the junction kept 5 bases outside the gene matches. The CDR3 reads CASSLGQGDSDTQYF. The CDR3 DNA reads as TGTGCCAGCAGTTTAGGACAGGGTGATTCAGATACGCAGTATTTT. Combining the CDR3 with reference TRBV28 and TRBJ2-3 gives the whole variable domain DVKVTQSSRYLVKRTGEKVFLECVQDMDHENMFWYRQDPGLGLRLIYFSYDVKMKEKGDIPEGYSVSREKKERFSLILESASTNQTSMYLCASSLGQGDSDTQYFGPGTRLTVL.

This sequence joins TRBV9 and TRBJ2-7; D is perhaps TRBD2 (5 bases). Germline values: CDR1 SGDLS, CDR2 YYNGEE. The CDR3 runs to 12 residues. With 0 bases removed from V and 6 bases from J, the gap between germline ends came to 7 bases. The CDR3 region is CASSVVEGEQYF. The CDR3 DNA follows: TGTGCCAGCAGCGTAGTCGAGGGCGAGCAGTACTTC.

V is TRBV5-4 and J is TRBJ2-5, with a possible D match to TRBD2 (6 bases). Trimming took 4 bases from V and 4 from J, leaving 17 bases between them. Germline CDR1 reads SGHNT; CDR2 reads YYREEE (reference sequence). The CDR3 covers 15 residues. The CDR3 sequence is CASSPLGGSRETQYF. The CDR3 nucleotides read TGTGCCAGCAGCCCATTGGGGGGATCCAGAGAGACCCAGTACTTC.

This chain links TRBV5-1 with TRBJ2-2; maybe TRBD1 (5 bases). Germline V lookup: CDR1 SGHRS, CDR2 YFSETQ. This CDR3 contains 15 residues. V lost 7 bases and J lost 0, with 13 bases in between. The CDR3 is CASFLGRPNTGELFF. In DNA, the CDR3 is TGCGCCAGCTTCCTGGGGCGACCGAACACCGGGGAGCTGTTTTTT.

In its sample, this clone was seen once. The chain joins TRBV5-5 to TRBJ2-2; no clear D. Germline loops: CDR1 SGHKS, CDR2 YYEKEE (reference sequence). This CDR3 spans 13 amino acids. V was pared by 1 base and J by 5 bases, with 6 bases between. The CDR3 coding sequence is TGTGCCAGCAGCTTGCCGGTGACCGGGGAGCTGTTTTTT. As protein: CASSLPVTGELFF.

V gene TRBV5-1 combines with J gene TRBJ2-1; 9 nucleotides align to TRBD2. The CDR3 has 15 amino acids. Germline V gene data show CDR1 as SGHRS and CDR2 as YFSETQ. V lost 1 base, J lost 5 bases, and 4 bases stayed unmatched. The CDR3 nucleotides are TGCGCCAGCAGCTTGAAGATAGCGGGAGACAATGAGCAGTTCTTC. Amino acids: CASSLKIAGDNEQFF.

This sequence joins TRBV2 and TRBJ2-7; a weak D match, TRBD1 (6 bases). This CDR3 is 14 amino acids long. Germline CDR1 is SNHLY and CDR2 is FYNNEI. Trimming removed 1 base at V and 4 bases at J, with 11 bases between. The CDR3 is CASSEGTAVYEQYF. The CDR3 region has the DNA TGTGCCAGCAGTGAAGGGACAGCGGTGTACGAGCAGTACTTC.

The gene calls are TRBV7-8 and TRBJ1-2, with 7 positions matching TRBD1. V lost 3 bases to trimming and J lost 2 bases; unmatched junction nucleotides: 6. This CDR3 spans 15 amino acids. Per the germline V gene, CDR1 is SGHVS and CDR2 is FQNEAQ. CDR3 DNA: TGTGCCAGCAGCTTTACAGGGGCCCTAAACTATGGCTACACCTTC. Translation: CASSFTGALNYGYTF.

About this clone itself: The sample contains more than one DNA sequence encoding this CDR3. This chain connects TRBV7-8 to TRBJ2-5; weak D call: TRBD1 (5 bases). Trimming took off 3 bases at V and 2 bases at J, with 7 bases between the two ends. Germline loops: CDR1 SGHVS, CDR2 FQNEAQ. The length of the CDR3 is 13 residues. CDR3 in amino acids: CASSFRGQETQYF. CDR3 nucleotide sequence: TGTGCCAGCAGCTTTAGGGGACAAGAGACCCAGTACTTC.

The rearrangement joins TRBV4-1 to TRBJ1-1, with a weak D call TRBD1 (5 bases). This CDR3 spans 15 amino acids. V lost 0 bases and J lost 5, with 13 bases in between. Germline values: CDR1 MGHRA, CDR2 YSYEKL. Written as DNA, the CDR3 is TGCGCCAGCAGCCAAGATCGGGGGGGTCGGACTGAAGCTTTCTTT. It is translated as CASSQDRGGRTEAFF.